A single TCR beta chain is shown here with its context. The data originate from a study of blood T cell repertoires in COVID-19. The protocol was immunoSEQ multiplex PCR, while the TCRdb copy is restricted to in-frame clones and leaves out a portion. The sample shows about 230,000 clones, 70% to 90% of them seen only once. Sequenced: peripheral blood. The sequence was collected from a woman between 65 and 79 years old with active or convalescent COVID-19.

The CDR3 bases are TGTGCCAGCAGTTACTACCGACAGGGGGGAGATCAGCCCCAGCATTTT. Its translation: CASSYYRQGGDQPQHF. The chain combines TRBV6-6 with TRBJ1-5; TRBD1 agrees at 9 bases. The ends lost 1 base at V and 5 bases at J; junction bases unmatched: 6. This CDR3 is built from 16 residues. Germline V gene data show CDR1 as MNHNY and CDR2 as SVGAGI (reference sequence).